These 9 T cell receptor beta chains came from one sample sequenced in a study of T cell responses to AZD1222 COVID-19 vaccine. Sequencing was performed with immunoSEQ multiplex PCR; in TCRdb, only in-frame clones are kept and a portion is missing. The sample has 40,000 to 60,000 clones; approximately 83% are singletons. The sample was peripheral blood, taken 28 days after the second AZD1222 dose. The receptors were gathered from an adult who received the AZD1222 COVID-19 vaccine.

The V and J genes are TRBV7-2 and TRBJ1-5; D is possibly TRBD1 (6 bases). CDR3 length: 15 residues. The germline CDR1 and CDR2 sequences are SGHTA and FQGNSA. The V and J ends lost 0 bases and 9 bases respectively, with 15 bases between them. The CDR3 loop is CASSLAEGESRPQHF. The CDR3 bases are TGTGCCAGCAGCTTAGCGGAGGGGGAATCACGGCCCCAGCATTTT.

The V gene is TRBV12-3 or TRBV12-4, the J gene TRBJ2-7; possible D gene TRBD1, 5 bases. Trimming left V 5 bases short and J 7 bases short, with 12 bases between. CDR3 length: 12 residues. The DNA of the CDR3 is TGTGCCAGCAGTCGACAGCTTTGGGAGCAGTACTTC. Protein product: CASSRQLWEQYF.

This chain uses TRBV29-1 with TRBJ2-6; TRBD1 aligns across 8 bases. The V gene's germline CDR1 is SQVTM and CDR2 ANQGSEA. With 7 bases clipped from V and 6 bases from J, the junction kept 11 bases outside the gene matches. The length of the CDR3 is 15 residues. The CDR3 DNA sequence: TGCAGCGCTCTACTTCAGGGGGCGACGGCCAACGTCCTGACTTTC. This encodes CSALLQGATANVLTF. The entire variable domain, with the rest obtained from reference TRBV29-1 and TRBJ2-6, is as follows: SAVISQKPSRDICQRGTSLTIQCQVDSQVTMMFWYRQQPGQSLTLIATANQGSEATYESGFVIDKFPISRPNLTFSTLTVSNMSPEDSSIYLCSALLQGATANVLTFGAGSRLTVL.

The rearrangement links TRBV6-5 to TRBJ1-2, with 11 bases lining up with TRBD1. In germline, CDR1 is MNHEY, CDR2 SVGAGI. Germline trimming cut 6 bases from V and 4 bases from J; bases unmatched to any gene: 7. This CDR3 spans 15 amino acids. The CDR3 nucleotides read TGTGCCAGCAGCACGGACAGGGGGCAGGGCTATGGCTACACCTTC. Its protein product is CASSTDRGQGYGYTF.

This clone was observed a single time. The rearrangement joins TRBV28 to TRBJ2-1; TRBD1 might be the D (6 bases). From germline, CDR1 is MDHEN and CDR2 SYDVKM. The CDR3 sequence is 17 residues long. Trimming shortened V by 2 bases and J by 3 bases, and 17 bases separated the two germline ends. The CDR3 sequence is CASSLGTLIVGYNEQFF. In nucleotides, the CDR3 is TGTGCCAGCAGTTTAGGGACACTAATCGTGGGCTACAATGAGCAGTTCTTC.

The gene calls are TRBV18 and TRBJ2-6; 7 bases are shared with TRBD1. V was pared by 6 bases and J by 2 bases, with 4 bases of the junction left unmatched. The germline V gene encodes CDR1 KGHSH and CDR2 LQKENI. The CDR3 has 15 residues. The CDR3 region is CASSTQGTGANVLTF. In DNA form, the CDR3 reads TGTGCCAGCTCTACACAGGGGACTGGGGCCAACGTCCTGACTTTC.

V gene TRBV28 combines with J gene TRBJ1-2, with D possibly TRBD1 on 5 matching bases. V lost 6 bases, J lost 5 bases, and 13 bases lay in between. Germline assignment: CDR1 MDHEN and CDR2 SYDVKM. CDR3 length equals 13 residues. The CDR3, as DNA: TGTGCCAGCAGCCGGGACGGATTTTATGGCTACACCTTC. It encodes CASSRDGFYGYTF.

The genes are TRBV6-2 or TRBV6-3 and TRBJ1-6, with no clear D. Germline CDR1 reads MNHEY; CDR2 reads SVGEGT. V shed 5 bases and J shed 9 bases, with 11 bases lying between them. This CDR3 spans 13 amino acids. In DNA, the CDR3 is TGTGCCAGCAGTCGAACTACTGGTTCACCCCTCCACTTT. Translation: CASSRTTGSPLHF.

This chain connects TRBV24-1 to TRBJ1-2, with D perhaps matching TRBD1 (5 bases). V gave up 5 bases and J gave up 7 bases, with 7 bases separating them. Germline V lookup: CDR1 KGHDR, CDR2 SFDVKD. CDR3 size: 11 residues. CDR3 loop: CATSGGGGYTF. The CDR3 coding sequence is TGTGCCACCAGTGGGGGCGGTGGCTACACCTTC.